This T cell receptor (beta chain) was recovered during a study of blood T cell repertoires in COVID-19. Study information: There were acute and convalescent COVID-19 samples, and they came from the United States, Italy and Spain. PBMCs, B-cell-depleted T cells, or T cells provided the cDNA or gDNA that made up the material.

CDR3 length: 14 residues. Trimming at V came to 6 bases and at J to 4 bases, leaving 8 bases not matched to a gene. Produced via immunoSEQ multiplex PCR; TCRdb's table is partial and in-frame only. In the table there are 68,000 or so clones, 85% to 90% of which are singletons. The sample consisted of peripheral blood. This TCR came from a man over 45 with acute or convalescent COVID-19. This chain connects TRBV5-3 to TRBJ2-7; 9 positions match TRBD2. TRBV5-3 is labeled an ORF, and its function is uncertain. The CDR3 loop is CARTVTSGKYEQYF. CDR3 in DNA: TGTGCCAGAACCGTGACTAGCGGCAAATACGAGCAGTACTTC.